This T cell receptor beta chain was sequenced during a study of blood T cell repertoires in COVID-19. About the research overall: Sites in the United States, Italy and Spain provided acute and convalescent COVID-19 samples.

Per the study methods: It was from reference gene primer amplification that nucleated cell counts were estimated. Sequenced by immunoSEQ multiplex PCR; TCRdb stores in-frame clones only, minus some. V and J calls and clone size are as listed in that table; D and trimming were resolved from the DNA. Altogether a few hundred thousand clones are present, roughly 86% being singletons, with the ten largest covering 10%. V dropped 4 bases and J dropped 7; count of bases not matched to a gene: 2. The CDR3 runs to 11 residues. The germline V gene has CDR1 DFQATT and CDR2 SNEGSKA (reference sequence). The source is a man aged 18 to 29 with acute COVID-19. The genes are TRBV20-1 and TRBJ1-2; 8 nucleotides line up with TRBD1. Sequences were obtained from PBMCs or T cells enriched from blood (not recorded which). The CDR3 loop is CSANDRGGYTF. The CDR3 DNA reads TGCAGTGCTAACGACAGGGGTGGCTACACCTTC.